Shown below are 30 T cell receptor beta chains from a single sample sequenced in a study of T cells after yellow fever vaccination. TCRdb re-analysed the 5' RACE reads in MiXCR, keeping a single row per CDR3 protein. The sample lists about 130,000 distinct CDR3 sequences; under 8% were seen once. Sample: CD4+ T cells sorted from PBMCs, taken 10 days after the first yellow fever vaccination. These receptors all stem from a man younger than 30 who received the YFV17D yellow fever vaccine.

This clonotype showed up many times. In DNA, the CDR3 is TGCGCCAGCAGTGAGTCGGGGGCCGCAGGGGCCTACGAGCAGTACTTC. Protein product: CASSESGAAGAYEQYF. The J gene is TRBJ2-7, the V gene TRBV10-1; D might be TRBD1 (6 bases). Germline CDR1 is WNHNN and CDR2 is SYGVQD (reference sequence). V was trimmed by 0 bases and J by 2 bases, leaving 14 bases between them. This CDR3 region has 16 residues.

The sample holds many counts of this clonotype. The junction departs from the called germline gene at one end, perhaps through a read error. The CDR3: CASSQDQTGGYYSPLHF. DNA for the CDR3: TGTGCCAGCAGCCAAGATCAGACAGGGGGCTATTATTCACCCCTCCACTTT. The chain recombines TRBV4-2 with TRBJ1-6; 10 nucleotides line up with TRBD1. This CDR3 is built from 17 residues. The germline V gene has CDR1 LGHNA and CDR2 YNFKEQ.

Only a few counts were recorded for this clonotype. This chain links TRBV7-9 with TRBJ1-5, with D tentatively TRBD1 (5 bases). Germline V CDR1 and CDR2: SEHNR, FQNEAQ (reference sequence). CDR3 length equals 16 residues. Deletions cut 0 bases from V and 8 bases from J, with 17 bases between. The CDR3 here is CASSLALGLEAEPQHF. The CDR3 region has the DNA TGTGCCAGCAGCTTAGCGCTGGGACTCGAGGCGGAGCCCCAGCATTTT.

A remark on this clonotype: A read error is possible here, since a much larger clone lies one base away. The V and J genes are TRBV5-1 and TRBJ2-6; possibly TRBD1 for D (5 bases). Germline V gene lookup returns CDR1 SGHRS and CDR2 YFSETQ. This CDR3 has 14 residues. CDR3 residues: CASSLQGRAYVLTF. The CDR3 bases are TGCGCCAGCAGCTTGCAGGGTAGGGCCTACGTCCTGACTTTC.

This clonotype was seen a few times. V and J are TRBV12-3 or TRBV12-4 and TRBJ2-7; 8 bases line up with TRBD1. This CDR3 region has 18 residues. The V segment lost 2 bases and the J segment 2 bases; nucleotides outside the gene matches: 14. CDR3 sequence: CASSLQNPDRAHPYEQYF. For the CDR3, the DNA is TGTGCCAGCAGTTTACAAAACCCGGACAGGGCCCACCCCTACGAGCAGTACTTC.

This clonotype has at least ten counts. The genes are TRBV7-3 and TRBJ2-3; possibly TRBD1 or TRBD2 for D (6 bases each). Germline-derived CDR1 and CDR2 are SGHTA and FQGTGA. Trimming cost V 0 bases and J 2 bases, with 9 bases left between them. CDR3 length: 15 residues. The chain's CDR3 is CASSLTGGNTDTQYF. The CDR3 DNA sequence: TGTGCCAGCAGCTTAACGGGGGGCAACACAGATACGCAGTATTTT.

In this sample, this clonotype turned up a few times. This sequence joins TRBV4-2 and TRBJ2-1; the D is unclear. Trimming cost V 6 bases and J 0 bases, with 12 bases left between them. In germline, CDR1 is LGHNA, CDR2 YNFKEQ. The CDR3 is 15 residues long. For the CDR3, the DNA is TGTGCCAGCAGTCCCTCTATCTACTCCTACAATGAGCAGTTCTTC. This gives the protein CASSPSIYSYNEQFF.

This clonotype was recorded at least ten times. This sequence joins TRBV6-5 and TRBJ2-2, with D possibly TRBD1 on 6 matching bases. CDR3 length: 13 residues. Germline-derived CDR1 and CDR2 are MNHEY and SVGAGI. The germline V and J ends were trimmed by 4 bases and 6 bases, with 9 bases remaining between them. CDR3 sequence (DNA): TGTGCCAGCAGTTCTCAGGGGTCCGGGGAGCTGTTTTTT. As protein: CASSSQGSGELFF.

This clonotype has a handful of counts. This sequence joins TRBV12-3 or TRBV12-4 and TRBJ1-5; D may be TRBD1 (5 bases). V was trimmed by 3 bases and J by 7 bases, leaving 13 bases between them. CDR3 size: 14 residues. CDR3 region: CASSFWGNRQPQHF. DNA of the CDR3: TGTGCCAGCAGTTTTTGGGGCAACCGGCAGCCCCAGCATTTT.

This clonotype was observed at least ten times. The chain carries TRBV18 and TRBJ1-1; possibly TRBD1 for D (5 bases). V was pared by 1 base and J by 3 bases, with 9 bases between. The CDR3 has 14 residues. From germline, CDR1 is KGHSH and CDR2 LQKENI. CDR3 amino acids: CASSPLGDYTEAFF. The CDR3 bases are TGTGCCAGCTCACCACTCGGGGACTACACTGAAGCTTTCTTT. Full variable domain (rest looked up from reference TRBV18 and TRBJ1-1): NAGVMQNPRHLVRRRGQEARLRCSPMKGHSHVYWYRQLPEEGLKFMVYLQKENIIDESGMPKERFSAEFPKEGPSILRIQQVVRGDSAAYFCASSPLGDYTEAFFGQGTRLTVV.

Ten or more counts support this clonotype. V gene TRBV7-9 combines with J gene TRBJ2-6, with D perhaps TRBD2 (6 bases). The germline CDR1 and CDR2 sequences are SEHNR and FQNEAQ (reference sequence). V lost 2 bases and J lost 2, with 13 bases in between. The CDR3 sequence is 17 residues long. In DNA form, the CDR3 reads TGTGCCAGCAGCTTATCATCGGGAGCCCCTGGGGCCAACGTCCTGACTTTC. Its translation: CASSLSSGAPGANVLTF.

Points on this clonotype: A much larger clone sits a single nucleotide away, making a read error possible. The CDR3 loop is CASSRSYTLGRRFF. In nucleotides, the CDR3 is TGTGCCAGCAGTCGATCCTATACCCTGGGGCGCAGATTTTTT. The rearrangement uses TRBV28 and TRBJ2-2; a weak D match, TRBD1 (5 bases). V lost 5 bases and J lost 17, with 24 bases in between. The germline CDR1 and CDR2 sequences are MDHEN and SYDVKM. This CDR3 region has 14 residues.

This clonotype was seen at least ten times. The chain employs TRBV5-1 and TRBJ2-5; D is perhaps TRBD1 or TRBD2 (5 bases each). The V end lost 2 bases, the J end lost 5 bases, and 22 bases lay between the germline ends. CDR3 length: 17 residues. From germline, CDR1 is SGHRS and CDR2 YFSETQ. This CDR3 is CASSLQARGASFETQYF. The CDR3 DNA sequence: TGCGCCAGCAGCTTACAGGCTAGGGGAGCGTCCTTTGAGACCCAGTACTTC.

The chain uses TRBV10-3 and TRBJ2-7; D ambiguous. The V end lost 0 bases, the J end lost 3 bases, and 6 bases lay between the germline ends. CDR1 ENHRY and CDR2 SYGVKD come from the germline V gene. The CDR3 is 13 amino acids. The CDR3 nucleotides read TGTGCCATCAGTGAGTCACTGAACTACGAGCAGTACTTC. Amino acids: CAISESLNYEQYF.

The table lists this clonotype with many counts. The rearrangement uses TRBV11-2 and TRBJ2-1; D perhaps matches TRBD2 (6 bases). Germline V gives CDR1 SGHAT, CDR2 FQNNGV. The ends were cut back, 3 bases at V and 4 bases at J, with 13 bases in the middle. CDR3 length equals 15 residues. The CDR3 region has the DNA TGTGCCAGCAGCTTTCTAACGGGGGAATACAATGAGCAGTTCTTC. Encoded protein: CASSFLTGEYNEQFF.

This clonotype was observed at least ten times. The V gene is TRBV12-3 or TRBV12-4, the J gene TRBJ2-7; 7 nucleotides line up with TRBD2. V was clipped by 5 bases and J by 5 bases; unmatched bases: 3. The CDR3 contains 12 residues. For the CDR3, the DNA is TGTGCCAGCAGTGGGACTACCGACGAGCAGTACTTC. Protein product: CASSGTTDEQYF.

At least ten counts were recorded for this clonotype. CDR3 coding DNA: TGCGCCAGCAGCTTAGCGGCCACAGATACGCAGTATTTT. This codes for CASSLAATDTQYF. The J gene is TRBJ2-3, the V gene TRBV5-1; possible D gene TRBD2, 5 bases. Trimming removed 2 bases from V and 2 bases from J, with 6 bases in between. From germline, CDR1 is SGHRS and CDR2 YFSETQ. The CDR3 sequence is 13 residues long.

This clonotype was seen ten or more times. The CDR3: CASRVGPYETQYF. The CDR3 nucleotides are TGTGCCAGCAGGGTTGGGCCTTACGAGACCCAGTACTTC. This chain links TRBV2 with TRBJ2-5; D gene unclear. CDR1 SNHLY and CDR2 FYNNEI come from the germline V gene. The CDR3 sequence is 13 residues long. Deletions cut 6 bases from V and 5 bases from J, with 13 bases between.

This clonotype has at least ten counts. The chain has TRBV7-2 and TRBJ1-2; maybe TRBD1 (5 bases). This CDR3 has 12 amino acids. With 3 bases removed from V and 9 bases from J, the gap between germline ends came to 11 bases. Germline CDR1 reads SGHTA; CDR2 reads FQGNSA. CDR3 protein: CASSFQGRSYTF. CDR3 sequence (DNA): TGTGCCAGCAGCTTCCAGGGTAGGAGCTACACCTTC.

In its sample, this clonotype was seen once. One base away lies a much larger clone, so this may be a sequencing read error. The J gene is TRBJ2-3, the V gene TRBV7-2, with a tentative D call TRBD1 (6 bases). Trimming removed 0 bases from V and 5 bases from J, with 12 bases in between. The germline V gene has CDR1 SGHTA and CDR2 FQGNSA. This CDR3 is 15 amino acids long. The chain's CDR3 is CASSLAGGDRDTQYF. The CDR3, as DNA: TGTGCCAGCAGCTTAGCTGGGGGCGACAGAGATACGCAGTATTTT.

This clonotype appeared many times. This chain joins TRBV6-2 or TRBV6-3 and TRBJ2-5; weak D call: TRBD2 (6 bases). The ends were cut back, 7 bases at V and 4 bases at J, with 19 bases in the middle. The CDR3 consists of 15 residues. Germline V gene lookup returns CDR1 MNHEY and CDR2 SVGEGT. The CDR3 here is CASNHLVGGSETQYF. CDR3 in DNA: TGTGCCAGCAATCACCTCGTCGGGGGTTCAGAGACCCAGTACTTC.

This clonotype was detected many times. V usage is TRBV6-5 and J usage is TRBJ2-7, with 8 bases matching TRBD1. The CDR3 runs 14 residues. V lost 2 bases and J lost 6; bases outside the gene matches: 6. Germline V gene data show CDR1 as MNHEY and CDR2 as SVGAGI. CDR3 protein: CASSYNRGLGEQYV. The CDR3 DNA reads as TGTGCCAGCAGTTACAACAGGGGGTTGGGCGAGCAGTACGTC.

This clonotype was observed at least ten times. The V gene is TRBV30, the J gene TRBJ2-7; D may match TRBD1 or TRBD2 (5 bases each). CDR1 is GTSNPN and CDR2 is SVGIG in the germline V gene (reference sequence). The CDR3 runs to 13 residues. Trimming pared 6 bases from V and 1 base from J, leaving 13 bases between. The CDR3: CACHRDGSYEQYF. CDR3 DNA: TGTGCCTGTCACCGGGACGGATCCTACGAGCAGTACTTC.

Ten or more counts support this clonotype. The chain combines TRBV6-2 or TRBV6-3 with TRBJ2-2; TRBD1 agrees at 7 bases. The junction had 2 bases not matched to a gene; V was cut back by 6 bases and J by 1 base. Per the germline V gene, CDR1 is MNHEY and CDR2 is SVGEGT. The CDR3 is 14 amino acids. The CDR3 DNA reads TGTGCCAGCAGAAGGACAGGGAACACCGGGGAGCTGTTTTTT. It yields the protein CASRRTGNTGELFF.

This clonotype was observed many times. The V gene is TRBV5-1, the J gene TRBJ2-2, with D possibly matching TRBD1 (6 bases). V was trimmed by 2 bases and J by 7 bases, leaving 18 bases between them. This CDR3 is 16 amino acids long. The germline V gene has CDR1 SGHRS and CDR2 YFSETQ. DNA of the CDR3: TGCGCCAGCAGCTTCCAGGGGTTTGGATTGAGCGGGGAGCTGTTTTTT. This translates into CASSFQGFGLSGELFF.

This clonotype was counted at least ten times. This chain uses TRBV5-1 with TRBJ2-2, with D perhaps matching TRBD1 (6 bases). The germline V gene has CDR1 SGHRS and CDR2 YFSETQ. This CDR3 contains 15 residues. Trimming stripped 5 bases from V and 3 bases from J, with 14 bases between. The CDR3 nucleotides read TGCGCCAGCAGACCCAGAGGGGGTCACACCGGGGAGCTGTTTTTT. It is translated as CASRPRGGHTGELFF.

The sample holds many counts of this clonotype. The chain carries TRBV19 and TRBJ1-2, with TRBD1 matching 7 bases. J was trimmed by 9 bases and V by 5 bases; bases with no gene match: 9. The germline CDR1 and CDR2 sequences are LNHDA and SQIVND (reference sequence). This CDR3 region has 13 residues. The CDR3 DNA reads TGTGCCAGTAGTGCCGACAGGGTTTTGAGCTACACCTTC. It is translated as CASSADRVLSYTF.

The sample holds many counts of this clonotype. The chain combines TRBV27 with TRBJ1-2; possibly TRBD1 for D (5 bases). In germline, CDR1 is MNHEY, CDR2 SMNVEV (reference sequence). Trimming removed 2 bases from V and 4 bases from J, with 11 bases in between. This CDR3 has 14 residues. This CDR3 reads CASSLNRRTYGYTF. In DNA, the CDR3 is TGTGCCAGCAGTTTAAACAGGAGGACCTATGGCTACACCTTC.

This clonotype occurred many times. The chain couples TRBV12-3 or TRBV12-4 to TRBJ1-5, with D possibly being TRBD1 (5 bases). V dropped 6 bases and J dropped 0 bases, with 6 bases sitting between them. This CDR3 has 13 amino acids. CDR3 coding DNA: TGTGCCAGCAGGGGGGATAGCAATCAGCCCCAGCATTTT. It encodes CASRGDSNQPQHF.

This clonotype showed up many times. This chain uses TRBV30 with TRBJ2-7; D is possibly TRBD2 (6 bases). CDR1 is GTSNPN and CDR2 is SVGIG in the germline V gene (reference sequence). The CDR3 has 12 residues. Trimming took 0 bases from V and 6 from J, leaving 9 bases between them. CDR3 in DNA: TGTGCCTGGAGTGTGGGCGGGGTCGAGCAGTACTTC. Translated, it gives CAWSVGGVEQYF.